Given below is one TCR beta chain in context. Time point noted: blood 4 weeks post-SBRT, at nephrectomy. As to treatment: 15 Gy SBRT to primary tumor, nephrectomy 4 weeks later. The data are from a study of radiation and T cells in renal cell carcinoma. The CDR3 is 12 amino acids. V lost 3 bases to trimming and J lost 7 bases, with 9 bases between them. Germline values: CDR1 SGHTA, CDR2 FQGNSA. Repertoires were generated with immunoSEQ multiplex PCR, while TCRdb's copy carries only in-frame clones and drops some. The table records roughly 170,000 clones, 88% of them present only once. This clonotype was obtained from a woman aged 45-65 years with renal cell carcinoma. The rearrangement uses TRBV7-2 and TRBJ1-2; unclear D gene. Sequenced here: blood, sampled from a patient whose treatment included radiotherapy and nephrectomy. The CDR3, as DNA: TGTGCCAGCAGCTTGGGGTTTCCTGGCTACACCTTC. It specifies CASSLGFPGYTF.